This T cell receptor (beta chain) came from a study of T cell clonotyping in hematopoietic cell transplantation. This CDR3 comprises 15 residues. Per the germline V gene, CDR1 is GTSNPN and CDR2 is SVGIG (reference sequence). V shed 1 base, J shed 7 bases, and the junction held 7 bases outside the gene matches. Produced via immunoSEQ multiplex PCR; TCRdb's table is partial and in-frame only. The data show some 6,000 clones, under 80% seen once. The rearrangement links TRBV30 to TRBJ1-4; TRBD1 agrees at 9 bases. This sequence was found in a male patient aged 70 to 80 who had an allogeneic stem cell transplant from an unrelated donor, so T cells may come from the graft donor. Some clones in this sample may be carry-over from other donors' samples. Sequenced here: peripheral blood mononuclear cells, sampled 180 days after allogeneic stem cell transplant. The CDR3 DNA is TGTGCCTGGAGTGCTTACAGGGGGCAGATTGAAAAACTGTTTTTT. Translated, it gives CAWSAYRGQIEKLFF.